This T cell receptor (beta chain) emerged from a study of radiation and T cells in renal cell carcinoma. Study-level information: Nephrectomy followed 15 Gy stereotactic body radiation by 4 weeks.

Specified time point: baseline pretreatment blood. Specified treatment: 15 Gy SBRT to primary tumor, nephrectomy 4 weeks later. Serial blood draws occurred at baseline and 2 and 4 weeks post-SBRT. This clone was observed a few times. Its matching antigen is unknown. Produced via immunoSEQ multiplex PCR; TCRdb's table is partial and in-frame only. Of more than 140,000 clones listed, roughly 80% are singletons. The CDR3 is 20 residues long. V trimming: 4 bases; J trimming: 0 bases; junction bases outside the gene matches: 14. Germline CDR1 is LNHDA and CDR2 is SQIVND (reference sequence). Study-wide points: Top tumor clonotypes rose in blood 2 weeks post-radiation, then contracted. Baseline intratumoral clonotype presence is unknown without pretreatment biopsies.

The input for sequencing was blood, taken from a patient whose treatment included radiotherapy and nephrectomy. The TCR sequence derives from a woman in her fifties or sixties with renal cell carcinoma. J is TRBJ2-6 and V is TRBV19, with 8 bases lining up with TRBD1. The CDR3: CASSTPGQGIPYSGANVLTF. The CDR3 nucleotides read TGTGCCAGTAGTACCCCAGGACAGGGAATACCGTACTCTGGGGCCAACGTCCTGACTTTC.